The 20 T cell receptor beta chains reported below all come from one sample, sequenced in a study of vaccination effects on CD4 cells after COVID-19. Method: immunoSEQ multiplex PCR; TCRdb's copy keeps in-frame clones and lacks some. The data show 26,000 or so clones, about 70% seen once. ViraFEST assay sequencing came after antigen-specific CD4+ T cells were expanded with viral peptide pools. Subsequent to less than eleven days of culture, CD4+ T cells were isolated. Testing of the vaccine recipients showed negative nucleocapsid antibodies and no prior SARS-CoV-2 infection. Which antigens these TCRs recognize remains unknown. This sample comprised CD4+ T cells from PBMCs cultured with HCoV-NL63 spike peptides, obtained before COVID-19 vaccination. These receptors originate from a human donor who received a COVID-19 vaccine.

V gene TRBV24-1 combines with J gene TRBJ2-1, with D unresolved. Per the germline V gene, CDR1 is KGHDR and CDR2 is SFDVKD. The CDR3 sequence is 14 residues long. V was pared by 6 bases and J by 5 bases, with 13 bases between. The CDR3: CATSFQNRNNEQFF. The CDR3 bases are TGTGCCACCAGTTTCCAGAACCGGAACAATGAGCAGTTCTTC.

The genes are TRBV4-1 and TRBJ1-2, with 9 bases fitting TRBD1. CDR3 length: 16 amino acids. The V and J ends lost 4 bases and 3 bases, in that order; junction bases with no gene match: 9. Germline CDR1 reads MGHRA; CDR2 reads YSYEKL. For the CDR3, the DNA is TGCGCCAGCAGCCCGCATCGGGACAGGGTGGACTATGGCTACACCTTC. Encoded protein: CASSPHRDRVDYGYTF.

The rearrangement uses TRBV3-1 (or the pseudogene TRBV3-2) and TRBJ1-2; 10 bases line up with TRBD1. CDR3 length equals 16 residues. Unmatched junction bases numbered 6, after V lost 2 bases and J lost 3 bases. Germline values: CDR1 LGHDT, CDR2 YNNKEL (reference sequence). CDR3: CASSQPPGQGYYGYTF. CDR3 DNA: TGTGCCAGCAGCCAACCCCCGGGACAGGGGTACTATGGCTACACCTTC.

The V gene is TRBV15, the J gene TRBJ2-7; 7 bases fit TRBD1. The V gene end was trimmed by 1 base and the J gene end by 2 bases; junction bases not matched to a gene: 5. Germline values: CDR1 LNHNV, CDR2 YYDKDF (reference sequence). The length of the CDR3 is 15 residues. The CDR3 reads CATSRGTGQTYEQYF. CDR3 coding DNA: TGTGCCACCAGCAGAGGGACAGGTCAAACCTACGAGCAGTACTTC.

The rearrangement links TRBV2 to TRBJ2-3, with 7 bases lining up with TRBD2. Unmatched junction bases numbered 3, after V lost 6 bases and J lost 6 bases. This CDR3 comprises 12 residues. The germline V gene encodes CDR1 SNHLY and CDR2 FYNNEI. CDR3 DNA sequence: TGTGCCAGCAGCCTGGGGGGGGATACGCAGTATTTT. It specifies CASSLGGDTQYF.

A note on this clone: The sample holds other DNA sequences that translate to the same CDR3. The J gene is TRBJ2-7, the V gene TRBV9; TRBD2 matches at 8 bases. Unmatched junction bases numbered 3, after V lost 4 bases and J lost 3 bases. The germline V gene encodes CDR1 SGDLS and CDR2 YYNGEE. The CDR3 totals 13 residues. The CDR3 sequence is CASSLGTSYEQYF. CDR3 bases: TGTGCCAGCAGCCTAGGGACTAGCTACGAGCAGTACTTC. Supplemented by reference TRBV9 and TRBJ2-7, the full variable domain reads DSGVTQTPKHLITATGQRVTLRCSPRSGDLSVYWYQQSLDQGLQFLIQYYNGEERAKGNILERFSAQQFPDLHSELNLSSLELGDSALYFCASSLGTSYEQYFGPGTRLTVT.

This chain uses TRBV11-3 with TRBJ2-2, with a tentative D call TRBD2 (5 bases). Trimming cost V 5 bases and J 5 bases, with 9 bases left between them. Germline-derived CDR1 and CDR2 are SGHNT and YENEEA. This CDR3 has 13 amino acids. The DNA of the CDR3 is TGTGCCAGCAGCGTACTAGGTACCGGGGAGCTGTTTTTT. Translation: CASSVLGTGELFF. The variable domain in full, with the rest retrieved from reference TRBV11-3 and TRBJ2-2, is EAGVVQSPRYKIIEKKQPVAFWCNPISGHNTLYWYLQNLGQGPELLIRYENEEAVDDSQLPKDRFSAERLKGVDSTLKIQPAELGDSAVYLCASSVLGTGELFFGEGSRLTVL.

J is TRBJ1-2 and V is TRBV19; TRBD1 matches at 9 bases. V trimming: 5 bases; J trimming: 5 bases; junction bases outside the gene matches: 9. Germline assignment: CDR1 LNHDA and CDR2 SQIVND (reference sequence). This CDR3 has 15 amino acids. CDR3 in DNA: TGTGCCAGTAGTCTCACAGGGGGCCGGTGGTATGGCTACACCTTC. Its protein is CASSLTGGRWYGYTF.

The rearrangement joins TRBV7-2 to TRBJ2-1, with a possible D match to TRBD2 (6 bases). CDR3 length equals 12 residues. Trimming shortened V by 6 bases and J by 10 bases, and 13 bases separated the two germline ends. CDR1 SGHTA and CDR2 FQGNSA come from the germline V gene. CDR3 bases: TGTGCCAGCAGAGCCCCGGGACTCGAGCAGTTCTTC. Translated: CASRAPGLEQFF.

This clone has just one count. V is TRBV10-2 and J is TRBJ2-1; 15 nucleotides line up with TRBD2. The CDR3 spans 17 residues. J gave up 1 base and V 9 bases, and 7 bases lay outside the gene matches. Germline lookup yields CDR1 WSHSY and CDR2 SAAADI. CDR3 region: CARHGTSGGRSYNEQFF. The CDR3, as DNA: TGCGCCAGGCATGGGACTAGCGGGGGGAGGTCCTACAATGAGCAGTTCTTC.

V usage is TRBV30 and J usage is TRBJ2-5; TRBD2 matches at 9 bases. V trimming: 0 bases; J trimming: 5 bases; junction bases outside the gene matches: 4. This CDR3 comprises 14 residues. CDR1 is GTSNPN, CDR2 SVGIG, per germline (reference sequence). CDR3: CAWSVVTSGETQYF. CDR3 nucleotides: TGTGCCTGGAGTGTAGTCACTAGCGGGGAGACCCAGTACTTC.

The chain recombines TRBV30 with TRBJ1-1; D not resolved. Germline V CDR1 and CDR2: GTSNPN, SVGIG (reference sequence). The V and J ends lost 3 bases and 0 bases respectively, with 14 bases between them. There are 15 residues in the CDR3. CDR3 amino acids: CAWSKKASMNTEAFF. DNA of the CDR3: TGTGCCTGGAGCAAGAAGGCCAGCATGAACACTGAAGCTTTCTTT. The complete variable domain, with remaining parts taken from reference TRBV30 and TRBJ1-1, reads SQTIHQWPATLVQPVGSPLSLECTVEGTSNPNLYWYRQAAGRGLQLLFYSVGIGQISSEVPQNLSASRPQDRQFILSSKKLLLSDSGFYLCAWSKKASMNTEAFFGQGTRLTVV.

The chain joins TRBV4-2 to TRBJ1-2, with 9 bases lining up with TRBD1. CDR1 and CDR2 from the germline V gene are LGHNA and YNFKEQ. The CDR3 covers 14 residues. Losses at the gene ends were 0 bases for V and 6 bases for J; bases not matched to a gene: 2. CDR3 sequence: CASSQDGTGHGYTF. As DNA, the CDR3 is TGTGCCAGCAGCCAAGATGGGACAGGGCATGGCTACACCTTC.

The chain links TRBV7-9 to TRBJ1-3, with TRBD1 identical over 10 bases. Per the germline V gene, CDR1 is SEHNR and CDR2 is FQNEAQ (reference sequence). The V and J ends lost 5 bases and 2 bases, in that order; junction bases with no gene match: 15. The CDR3 is 19 residues long. Here the CDR3 DNA reads TGTGCCAGCAGCCCGGCCCGGGACAGGGGTCAAACACCTGGAAACACCATATATTTT. It translates to CASSPARDRGQTPGNTIYF.

The chain combines TRBV7-2 with TRBJ2-7, with 7 bases matching TRBD1. This CDR3 spans 15 amino acids. Germline V CDR1 and CDR2: SGHTA, FQGNSA. Trimming cost V 1 base and J 5 bases; bases outside gene matches: 8. The chain's CDR3 is CASSLGQGRVHEQYF. The CDR3 region has the DNA TGTGCCAGCAGCTTAGGACAGGGAAGGGTCCACGAGCAGTACTTC.

This clone was found a few times. This rearrangement joins TRBV25-1 to TRBJ2-3, with unresolved D. The CDR3 spans 16 residues. Germline-derived CDR1 and CDR2 are MGHDK and SYGVNS. Trimming removed 3 bases at V and 0 bases at J, with 13 bases between. The CDR3 spells CASSEAQHTSTDTQYF. DNA of the CDR3: TGTGCCAGCAGTGAGGCGCAGCATACTAGCACAGATACGCAGTATTTT.

The rearrangement joins TRBV4-1 to TRBJ2-5, with D perhaps TRBD2 (5 bases). The length of the CDR3 is 16 residues. Deletions cut 1 base from V and 4 bases from J, with 16 bases between. Germline assignment: CDR1 MGHRA and CDR2 YSYEKL. The CDR3 spells CASSQVSPLATETQYF. The DNA for the CDR3 is TGCGCCAGCAGCCAAGTGTCCCCGCTAGCTACAGAGACCCAGTACTTC.

CDR3 sequence (DNA): TGTGCCAGCAGCAGAAGGAGCTCTAGCGGGTACAATGAGCAGTTCTTC. Amino acids: CASSRRSSSGYNEQFF. The chain links TRBV5-6 to TRBJ2-1, with TRBD2 matching 8 bases. Germline values: CDR1 SGHDT, CDR2 YYEEEE. V gave up 4 bases and J gave up 4 bases; unmatched junction bases: 10. The CDR3 is made up of 16 amino acids. The variable domain in full, completed from reference TRBV5-6 and TRBJ2-1, reads DAGVTQSPTHLIKTRGQQVTLRCSPKSGHDTVSWYQQALGQGPQFIFQYYEEEERQRGNFPDRFSGHQFPNYSSELNVNALLLGDSALYLCASSRRSSSGYNEQFFGPGTRLTVL.

J is TRBJ1-1 and V is TRBV7-2; possible D gene TRBD1, 5 bases. Between the trimmed V and J ends, which lost 1 base and 1 base, there was a span of 10 bases. The CDR3 consists of 15 residues. Germline CDR1 SGHTA, CDR2 FQGNSA. This CDR3 reads CASSLVGTGNTEAFF. The CDR3 bases are TGTGCCAGCAGCTTAGTGGGGACGGGGAACACTGAAGCTTTCTTT.

Written as DNA, the CDR3 is TGTGCCAGCAGCTTATCGGAGCTAAGAGGCTACACCTTC. It translates to CASSLSELRGYTF. V and J are TRBV7-9 and TRBJ1-2, with no clear D. The V gene's germline CDR1 is SEHNR and CDR2 FQNEAQ (reference sequence). This CDR3 contains 13 residues. Trimming cost V 2 bases and J 8 bases, with 12 bases left between them.